Each of the 19 T cell receptor beta chains below was sequenced from the same sample in a study of T-cell reconstitution after alpha-beta-depleted transplantation in children. Unique molecular identifiers were used to barcode this TCRbeta library. MiXCR, applied by TCRdb to the PCR reads, yields one record per CDR3 protein. The sample carries about 16,000 distinct CDR3 sequences, about 5% recorded once. The sequences come from PBMCs, collected before TCRalphabeta/CD19-depleted stem cell transplant. Every receptor here comes from a boy younger than 18 with acute lymphoblastic leukemia, due to receive a stem cell transplant.

There are many counts of this clonotype. This chain joins TRBV20-1 and TRBJ2-2; TRBD2 might be the D (5 bases). V dropped 2 bases and J dropped 0 bases, with 19 bases sitting between them. CDR1 and CDR2 from the germline V gene are DFQATT and SNEGSKA (reference sequence). The CDR3 sequence is 18 residues long. The CDR3 spells CSARKKSARDSNTGELFF. CDR3 nucleotide sequence: TGCAGTGCTAGAAAAAAGTCGGCCCGGGATTCGAACACCGGGGAGCTGTTTTTT.

This clonotype was seen ten or more times. The CDR3 DNA reads TGTGCCAGCAGCTTAGGGCAGTACAATGAGCAGTTCTTC. This translates into CASSLGQYNEQFF. The V call is TRBV7-6, the J call TRBJ2-1, with no clear D. This CDR3 has 13 amino acids. V was clipped by 1 base and J by 4 bases, with 5 bases between them. From germline, CDR1 is SGHVS and CDR2 FNYEAQ.

This clonotype was seen many times. The chain uses TRBV5-6 and TRBJ2-5; TRBD2 matches at 11 bases. The germline gives CDR1 SGHDT, CDR2 YYEEEE. J gave up 2 bases and V 0 bases, and 3 bases lay outside the gene matches. The CDR3 is 16 residues long. CDR3 DNA: TGTGCCAGCAGCTTGGGACTAGCGGGGTCACAAGAGACCCAGTACTTC. This translates into CASSLGLAGSQETQYF.

This clonotype was observed many times. The chain has TRBV5-5 and TRBJ1-5, with TRBD1 as a possible D gene (5 bases). The V end was cut by 4 bases, the J end by 3 bases, with 11 bases between. Germline assignment: CDR1 SGHKS and CDR2 YYEKEE (reference sequence). The CDR3 length is 14 residues. The CDR3 nucleotides are TGTGCCAGCAGCCCATGGGACGTCAATCAGCCCCAGCATTTT. Protein: CASSPWDVNQPQHF. Together with reference TRBV5-5 and TRBJ1-5, the CDR3 gives the full variable domain: DAGVTQSPTHLIKTRGQQVTLRCSPISGHKSVSWYQQVLGQGPQFIFQYYEKEERGRGNFPDRFSARQFPNYSSELNVNALLLGDSALYLCASSPWDVNQPQHFGDGTRLSIL.

The chain joins TRBV11-3 to TRBJ2-2; no clear D gene. This CDR3 has 15 residues. V was trimmed by 7 bases and J by 1 base, leaving 13 bases between them. Germline-derived CDR1 and CDR2 are SGHNT and YENEEA. The chain's CDR3 is CASTRRQQNTGELFF. The CDR3 nucleotides are TGTGCCAGCACCCGAAGGCAGCAGAACACCGGGGAGCTGTTTTTT.

This clonotype was counted many times. The chain links TRBV6-4 to TRBJ2-3; TRBD2 aligns across 10 bases. J was trimmed by 1 base and V by 2 bases; bases with no gene match: 0. Germline V lookup: CDR1 MRHNA, CDR2 SNTAGT. The CDR3 runs 15 residues. The CDR3 sequence is CASSDGTSGTDTQYF. CDR3 nucleotides: TGTGCCAGCAGTGACGGGACTAGCGGCACAGATACGCAGTATTTT.

Sample share makes this clonotype medium-sized (0.01 to 0.1%). The chain has TRBV5-6 and TRBJ1-2; no definite D call. The CDR3 is 14 residues long. The ends were cut back, 4 bases at V and 2 bases at J, with 12 bases in the middle. CDR1 is SGHDT, CDR2 YYEEEE, per germline. CDR3 nucleotides: TGTGCCAGCAGCCAAGACATGGGGAACTATGGCTACACCTTC. Translating gives CASSQDMGNYGYTF.

This clonotype was seen at least ten times. This chain joins TRBV6-1 and TRBJ1-1, with TRBD1 matching 7 bases. CDR3 length: 14 residues. With V trimmed by 4 bases and J by 1 base, 3 bases remained unmatched. The V gene's germline CDR1 is MNHNS and CDR2 SASEGT. In DNA, the CDR3 is TGTGCCAGCAGTGTCGACAGGGCGAACACTGAAGCTTTCTTT. Protein sequence: CASSVDRANTEAFF.

This clonotype was seen ten or more times. The genes are TRBV7-9 and TRBJ1-6, with TRBD1 as a possible D gene (6 bases). This CDR3 has 16 amino acids. Trimming cost V 2 bases and J 6 bases, with 14 bases left between them. The germline V gene encodes CDR1 SEHNR and CDR2 FQNEAQ (reference sequence). In DNA, the CDR3 is TGTGCCAGCAGCTTATGGCAGGGGAAAACTAATTCACCCCTCCACTTT. It is translated as CASSLWQGKTNSPLHF.

This clonotype was detected many times. The V gene is TRBV18, the J gene TRBJ2-1, with a weak D call TRBD1 (5 bases). The CDR3 loop spans 15 amino acids. Germline values: CDR1 KGHSH, CDR2 LQKENI. V dropped 6 bases and J dropped 6 bases, with 18 bases sitting between them. CDR3 residues: CASSLLGRAGNEQFF. Here the CDR3 DNA reads TGTGCCAGCTCCCTACTGGGCAGGGCTGGCAATGAGCAGTTCTTC.

The table lists this clonotype with many counts. V is TRBV5-6 and J is TRBJ1-3; tentative D call: TRBD1 (5 bases). V lost 0 bases, J lost 5 bases, and 12 bases lay in between. Germline lookup yields CDR1 SGHDT and CDR2 YYEEEE. The CDR3 totals 15 residues. The CDR3: CASSLGQIKRNTIYF. CDR3 nucleotides: TGTGCCAGCAGCTTGGGACAGATAAAGAGAAACACCATATATTTT.

By frequency in the sample, this clonotype is medium-sized (0.01 to 0.1%). The chain combines TRBV6-2 or TRBV6-3 with TRBJ2-1; D is possibly TRBD1 or TRBD2 (5 bases each). Germline V gives CDR1 MNHEY, CDR2 SVGEGT. The CDR3 totals 15 residues. Trimming cost V 6 bases and J 0 bases, with 12 bases left between them. The CDR3 region has the DNA TGTGCCAGCAGAGACGGGACGAGCTCCTACAATGAGCAGTTCTTC. Translation: CASRDGTSSYNEQFF.

The chain has TRBV7-9 and TRBJ1-4; tentative D call: TRBD1 (5 bases). CDR3 length: 15 residues. Germline V gene lookup returns CDR1 SEHNR and CDR2 FQNEAQ (reference sequence). V lost 5 bases and J lost 8, with 18 bases in between. The CDR3 loop is CASSPGQGPIEKLFF. CDR3 coding DNA: TGTGCCAGCAGCCCAGGGCAGGGACCTATAGAAAAACTGTTTTTT.

This clonotype came up a few times. This sequence joins TRBV6-1 and TRBJ2-2; D call uncertain. The CDR3 length is 10 residues. Germline CDR1 reads MNHNS; CDR2 reads SASEGT. Trimming shortened V by 9 bases and J by 7 bases, and 6 bases separated the two germline ends. CDR3 sequence (DNA): TGTGCCAGTGAAGACGGGGAGCTGTTTTTT. This encodes CASEDGELFF.

This clonotype was counted ten times or more. The chain combines TRBV18 with TRBJ1-6, with 9 bases fitting TRBD1. Germline V gene sequence: CDR1 KGHSH, CDR2 LQKENI. The CDR3 runs 18 residues. The J segment lost 1 base and the V segment lost 3 bases, leaving 7 bases of the junction unmatched. CDR3 loop: CASSPLTGGESYNSPLHF. Written as DNA, the CDR3 is TGTGCCAGCTCACCCCTCACAGGGGGCGAATCCTATAATTCACCCCTCCACTTT.

Ten or more counts support this clonotype. The gene calls are TRBV30 and TRBJ2-5, with TRBD2 identical over 10 bases. The germline V gene encodes CDR1 GTSNPN and CDR2 SVGIG (reference sequence). Trimming removed 0 bases from V and 7 bases from J; junction bases left unmatched: 14. The CDR3 contains 17 residues. Here the CDR3 DNA reads TGTGCCTGGAGTGTATATGGTAGCGGGGGGACCTTTGGGACCCAGTACTTC. This gives the protein CAWSVYGSGGTFGTQYF.

This clonotype was seen a handful of times. The chain employs TRBV20-1 and TRBJ2-1, with D unclear. The germline V and J ends were trimmed by 6 bases and 7 bases, with 22 bases remaining between them. The CDR3 runs to 15 residues. The germline gives CDR1 DFQATT, CDR2 SNEGSKA (reference sequence). This CDR3 reads CSAHLTLRTQNEQFF. The CDR3 nucleotides read TGCAGTGCCCACCTAACTCTCCGCACACAGAATGAGCAGTTCTTC.

This clonotype qualifies as medium-sized. This CDR3 reads CASSLGGHADTQYF. Written as DNA, the CDR3 is TGTGCCAGCAGCTTAGGCGGGCACGCAGATACGCAGTATTTT. The gene calls are TRBV7-2 and TRBJ2-3; the D gene is possibly TRBD2 (5 bases). Per the germline V gene, CDR1 is SGHTA and CDR2 is FQGNSA. This CDR3 is built from 14 residues. Trimming shortened V by 1 base and J by 4 bases, and 9 bases separated the two germline ends.

In its sample, this clonotype was seen many times. This sequence joins TRBV6-5 and TRBJ2-7; 7 bases map to TRBD1. The CDR3 runs 13 residues. Trimming at V came to 2 bases and at J to 4 bases, leaving 2 bases not matched to a gene. Germline V gives CDR1 MNHEY, CDR2 SVGAGI. The CDR3 nucleotides are TGTGCCAGCAGTTACAGGGGGCCATACGAGCAGTACTTC. Protein: CASSYRGPYEQYF.